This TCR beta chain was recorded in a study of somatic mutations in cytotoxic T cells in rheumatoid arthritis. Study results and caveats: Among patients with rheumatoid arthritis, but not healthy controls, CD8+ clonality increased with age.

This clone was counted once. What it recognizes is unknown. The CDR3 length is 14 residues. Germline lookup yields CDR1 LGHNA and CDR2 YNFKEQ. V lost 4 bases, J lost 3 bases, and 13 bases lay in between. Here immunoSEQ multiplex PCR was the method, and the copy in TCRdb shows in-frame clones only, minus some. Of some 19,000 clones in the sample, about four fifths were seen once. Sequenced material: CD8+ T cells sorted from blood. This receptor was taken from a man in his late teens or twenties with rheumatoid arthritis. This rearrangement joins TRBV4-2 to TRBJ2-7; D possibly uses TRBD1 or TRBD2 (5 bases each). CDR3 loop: CASSLRDGVYEQYF. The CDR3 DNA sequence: TGTGCCAGCAGCCTCCGGGACGGGGTCTACGAGCAGTACTTC.